A selection of T cell receptor beta chains follows, all from one sample in a study of OX40 agonist ivuxolimab in advanced cancers. The protocol was immunoSEQ multiplex PCR, while the TCRdb copy is restricted to in-frame clones and leaves out a portion. Here the sample spans tens of thousands of clones, 90% being singletons. This specimen consisted of CD4+ or CD8+ T cells sorted from blood, obtained in a trial of the OX40 agonist ivuxolimab. The receptors derive from an adult with an advanced solid tumor such as melanoma, head and neck, liver or kidney cancer. The CDR3 runs from the conserved cysteine through the conserved F or W. The D gene is left open where the match is weak. A row's size may be missing; if present it is once, few, many or a size class.

V gene	D gene	clone size	J gene	CDR3 DNA	CDR3 protein
TRBV7-8	NA	NA	TRBJ1-2	TGTGCCAGCAGCAAAAGGGCTAACTATGGCTACACCTTC	CASSKRANYGYTF
TRBV5-5	NA	NA	TRBJ1-2	TGTGCCAGCAGCTCTTCCAGGGACGCCTATGGCTACACCTTC	CASSSSRDAYGYTF
TRBV18	TRBD1	NA	TRBJ2-1	TGTGCCAGCTCAATCCGGGACAGGGGGCAGGATGAGCAGTTCTTC	CASSIRDRGQDEQFF
TRBV4-2	NA	NA	TRBJ1-2	TGTGCCAGCAGCCAAGACGGCAGGGACTATGGCTACACCTTC	CASSQDGRDYGYTF
TRBV7-3	NA	NA	TRBJ2-3	TGTGCCAGCAGCTGGGCGCCCCGGGACACCGGGGATACGCAGTATTTT	CASSWAPRDTGDTQYF
TRBV6-1	TRBD1	NA	TRBJ1-5	TGTGCCACTAACTTCGGACAGGGCTTGTACCAGCCCCAGCATTTT	CATNFGQGLYQPQHF
TRBV6-1	NA	once	TRBJ1-2	TGTGCCAGCAGTGGGGGGGACACCGTTCGGTTAGGCTACACCTTC	CASSGGDTVRLGYTF
TRBV6-5	NA	NA	TRBJ1-1	TGTGCCAGCAGTAGATCTGGGGGTACTGAAGCTTTCTTT	CASSRSGGTEAFF
TRBV7-2	NA	once	TRBJ1-6	TGTGCCAGCAGGACCAAGTCCCTATATAATTCACCCCTCCACTTT	CASRTKSLYNSPLHF
TRBV7-8	TRBD1	NA	TRBJ1-1	TGTGCCAGCAGCTTAGGGGGGACAGTGAACACTGAAGCTTTCTTT	CASSLGGTVNTEAFF
TRBV6-5	NA	NA	TRBJ2-1	TGTGCCAGCAGTTATAAGGAGCAGGGATCTAGTGAGCAGTTCTTC	CASSYKEQGSSEQFF
TRBV18	NA	once	TRBJ1-2	TGTGCCAGCTCACCATTCAGGGAGAAGAACTATGGCTACACCTTC	CASSPFREKNYGYTF
TRBV6-5	TRBD1	NA	TRBJ1-3	TGTGCCAGCAGTGTCCAGACAGGGGGTCTAAACACCATATATTTT	CASSVQTGGLNTIYF
TRBV7-9	TRBD2	NA	TRBJ2-1	TGTGCCAGCAGCCCGGGGACTAGCGCTACGAACTACAATGAGCAGTTCTTC	CASSPGTSATNYNEQFF
TRBV6-5	NA	NA	TRBJ2-2	TGTGCCAGCACCGGCGGTAACACCGGGGAGCTGTTTTTT	CASTGGNTGELFF
TRBV30	NA	NA	TRBJ2-7	TGTGCCTGGAGTGCCCTAATTGGGGGCCCCTACGAGCAGTACTTC	CAWSALIGGPYEQYF
TRBV19	TRBD1	NA	TRBJ1-5	TGTGCCAGTAGTACCCCCGGGACAGGGGTTAAGGGCAATCAGCCCCAGCATTTT	CASSTPGTGVKGNQPQHF
TRBV19	TRBD2	NA	TRBJ2-3	TGTGCCAGTAGTGACAAGCGGGGGGGCACAGATACGCAGTATTTT	CASSDKRGGTDTQYF
TRBV7-9	NA	NA	TRBJ1-2	TGTGCCAGCAGCCCTTGGACAGTTTCAATTTATGGCTACACCTTC	CASSPWTVSIYGYTF
TRBV7-9	NA	NA	TRBJ1-5	TGTGCCAGCAGCTCACAGGGTCGAGGCAATCAGCCCCAGCATTTT	CASSSQGRGNQPQHF
TRBV5-6	NA	NA	TRBJ2-1	TGTGCCAGCAGCCCCTTAGGATCAAATTATGTTCATGAGCAGTTCTTC	CASSPLGSNYVHEQFF
TRBV5-4	TRBD1	NA	TRBJ1-4	TGTGCCAGCAGCTCACAGGGGATTAATGAAAAACTGTTTTTT	CASSSQGINEKLFF
TRBV6-6	NA	NA	TRBJ2-7	TGTGCCAGCAGAGTGAATATGGGCTCCTACGAGCAGTACTTC	CASRVNMGSYEQYF
TRBV18	NA	NA	TRBJ2-1	TGTGCCAGCTCACCACTCACCAATCGTCAGCCAAGCTCCTACAATGAGCAGTTCTTC	CASSPLTNRQPSSYNEQFF
TRBV5-4	TRBD1	NA	TRBJ1-1	TGTGCCAGCAGCATAGGGACAGCGAACACTGAAGCTTTCTTT	CASSIGTANTEAFF
TRBV5-8	TRBD2	NA	TRBJ2-3	TGTGCCAGCAGCTTGGGGACTAGCGAGTTCACAGATACGCAGTATTTT	CASSLGTSEFTDTQYF
TRBV6-6	NA	NA	TRBJ2-3	TGTGCCACCGGGCCAGCGACAGATACGCAGTATTTT	CATGPATDTQYF
TRBV19	NA	once	TRBJ2-5	TGTGCCAGTAGTATAGGGAGGGACTCCCTAGGGGAGACCCAGTACTTC	CASSIGRDSLGETQYF
TRBV5-6	TRBD1	NA	TRBJ2-3	TGTGCCAGCAGTCCAGACAGGGTGGCCACAGATACGCAGTATTTT	CASSPDRVATDTQYF
TRBV5-1	TRBD2	NA	TRBJ2-7	TGCGCCAGCAGCTTGGAACTGACTAGCGGGGGGGCCTACGAGCAGTACTTC	CASSLELTSGGAYEQYF
TRBV5-1	NA	NA	TRBJ2-1	TGCGCCAGCAGCTTGGGCACCAGGGATGAGCAGTTCTTC	CASSLGTRDEQFF
TRBV7-2	TRBD1	NA	TRBJ1-2	TGTGCCAGCAGCTTAGCTGGGACAGGGGCCGGTGGCTACACCTTC	CASSLAGTGAGGYTF
TRBV29-1	NA	NA	TRBJ1-1	TGCAGCGTTGGACGGACCCTGAACACTGAAGCTTTCTTT	CSVGRTLNTEAFF
TRBV30	NA	NA	TRBJ2-6	TGTGCCTGGACAGTCTCTGGGGCCAACGTCCTGACTTTC	CAWTVSGANVLTF
TRBV6-5	NA	NA	TRBJ1-1	TGTGCCAGCAGTTACCATACGGACGGAAAAGCTTTCTTT	CASSYHTDGKAFF
TRBV19	TRBD1	NA	TRBJ1-2	TGTGCCAGTAGTTGGGGACAGGCTACTAACTATGGCTACACCTTC	CASSWGQATNYGYTF
TRBV7-2	TRBD2	NA	TRBJ2-1	TGTGCCGGCGACCGACTAGCGGGTGAAAATGAGCAGTTCTTC	CAGDRLAGENEQFF
TRBV11-2	TRBD1	NA	TRBJ1-3	TGTGCCAGCAGCCGCGGGACAGCCGGAAACACCATATATTTT	CASSRGTAGNTIYF
TRBV5-1	NA	NA	TRBJ2-2	TGCGCCAGCAGCTTGGGAGGGGGATCGATTCCCGGGGAGCTGTTTTTT	CASSLGGGSIPGELFF
TRBV28	NA	NA	TRBJ1-6	TGTGCCAGCAGGCAGGCAGGGGCCTATAATTCACCCCTCCACTTT	CASRQAGAYNSPLHF
TRBV30	TRBD1	NA	TRBJ1-3	TGTGCCTGGGACCGGGGGACAGCGTATTCCTCTGGAAACACCATATATTTT	CAWDRGTAYSSGNTIYF